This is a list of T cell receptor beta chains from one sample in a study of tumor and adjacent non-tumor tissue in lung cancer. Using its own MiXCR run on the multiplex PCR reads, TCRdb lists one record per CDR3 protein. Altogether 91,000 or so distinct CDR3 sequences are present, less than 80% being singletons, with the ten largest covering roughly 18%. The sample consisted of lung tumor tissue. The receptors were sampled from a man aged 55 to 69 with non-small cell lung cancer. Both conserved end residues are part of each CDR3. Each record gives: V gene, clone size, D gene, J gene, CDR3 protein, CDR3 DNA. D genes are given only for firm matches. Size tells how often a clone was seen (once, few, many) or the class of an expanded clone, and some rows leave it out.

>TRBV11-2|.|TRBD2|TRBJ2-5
CASSLGLVVGGEIQYF
TGTGCCAGCAGCTTGGGACTAGTAGTGGGGGGAGAGATCCAGTATTTC
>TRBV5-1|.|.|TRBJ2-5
CTSSPHSGRQFGETQYF
TGCACCAGCAGCCCTCATAGTGGGAGGCAATTCGGCGAGACCCAGTACTTC
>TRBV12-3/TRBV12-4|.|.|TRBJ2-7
CAIIFSGSRRGYEQYF
TGTGCCATCATTTTTTCCGGCTCGCGTAGGGGCTACGAGCAGTACTTC
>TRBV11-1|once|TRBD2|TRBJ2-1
CASSLRSTSGGYERFF
TGTGCCAGCAGCCTTCGCTCGACTAGCGGTGGATATGAACGGTTCTTC
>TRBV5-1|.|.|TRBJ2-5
CASNLGGRKETQYF
TGCGCCAGCAACCTGGGCGGGCGGAAAGAGACCCAGTACTTC
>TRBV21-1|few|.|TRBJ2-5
CASRPGLATETQYF
TGTGCCAGCCGACCGGGACTAGCGACCGAGACCCAGTACTTC
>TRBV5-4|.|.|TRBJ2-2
CASSLEAGADTGELFF
TGTGCCAGCAGCTTGGAAGCAGGGGCGGACACCGGGGAACTGTTTTTT
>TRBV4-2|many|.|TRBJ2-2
CASSQQIGESNTGELFF
TGTGCCAGCAGCCAACAAATAGGAGAATCGAACACCGGGGAGCTGTTTTTT
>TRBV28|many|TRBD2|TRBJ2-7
CASNPGVWAGVAYEQYF
TGTGCCAGCAATCCGGGGGTGTGGGCGGGAGTGGCCTACGAGCAGTACTTC
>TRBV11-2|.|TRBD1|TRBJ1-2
CASNEQGYGYTF
TGTGCCAGCAACGAACAGGGGTATGGCTACACCTTC
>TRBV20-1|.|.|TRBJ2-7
CSTSPSYEQHF
TGCAGTACTAGTCCTAGCTACGAGCAGCACTTC
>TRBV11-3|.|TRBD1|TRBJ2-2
CASSLEPGQGYTGELFF
TGTGCCAGCAGCTTAGAGCCGGGACAGGGGTACACCGGGGAGCTGTTTTTT
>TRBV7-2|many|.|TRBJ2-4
CASSFDQSLAKNIQYF
TGTGCCAGCAGCTTTGACCAGAGCTTAGCCAAAAACATTCAGTACTTC
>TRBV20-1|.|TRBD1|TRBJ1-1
CSANPGQGKTESFF
TGCAGTGCCAACCCGGGACAGGGAAAAACTGAATCTTTCTTT
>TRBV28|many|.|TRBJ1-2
CASSSGGLGYTF
TGTGCCAGCAGTTCCGGGGGACTTGGCTACACCTTC
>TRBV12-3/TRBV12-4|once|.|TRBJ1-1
CASSLAVTTEAFF
TGTGCCAGCAGTTTGGCCGTGACCACTGAAGCTTTCTTT
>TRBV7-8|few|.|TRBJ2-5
CASGHMTQYF
TGTGCCAGCGGTCATATGACCCAGTATTTC
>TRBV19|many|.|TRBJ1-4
CASSPPGTRGEKLFF
TGTGCCAGTAGTCCTCCGGGAACGAGGGGTGAAAAACTGTTTTTT
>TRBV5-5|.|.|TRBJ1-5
CASSLFPTGSLSSQPQHF
TGTGCCAGCAGCTTATTTCCCACAGGGTCTCTTAGCAGTCAGCCCCAGCATTTT
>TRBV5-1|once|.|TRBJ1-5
CASSFEGYSNQPQHF
TGCGCGAGCAGCTTTGAAGGTTATAGCAATCAGCCCCAGCATTTT
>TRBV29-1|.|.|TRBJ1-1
CSVGGGMNTEAIF
TGCAGCGTTGGCGGGGGAATGAACACTGAAGCTATCTTT
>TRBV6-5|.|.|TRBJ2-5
CVSSHRASQETQYF
TGTGTCAGCAGTCACCGAGCTAGCCAAGAGACCCAGTACTTC
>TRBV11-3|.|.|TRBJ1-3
CASSLCNSGNTIYF
TGTGCCAGCAGCTTGTGTAACTCCGGAAACACCATATATTTT
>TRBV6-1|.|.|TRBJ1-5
CASSDVWGSSQPQHF
TGTGCTAGCAGTGATGTGTGGGGTAGCAGTCAGCCCCAGCATTTT
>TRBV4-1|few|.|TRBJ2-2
CASRQGQGPAAGELFF
TGTGCCAGCAGGCAAGGGCAAGGACCCGCAGCCGGGGAGCTGTTTTTT
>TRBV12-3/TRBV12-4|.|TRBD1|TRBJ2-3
CANSLGTGEDTQYF
TGTGCAAACAGCCTAGGGACAGGGGAAGATACGCAGTATTTT
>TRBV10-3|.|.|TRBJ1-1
CTISESGTAAEAFF
TGTACCATCAGTGAGTCGGGGACGGCTGCTGAAGCCTTCTTT
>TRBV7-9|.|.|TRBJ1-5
CACSPGDPNQPQHF
TGTGCCTGCAGCCCGGGGGACCCCAATCAGCCCCAGCATTTT
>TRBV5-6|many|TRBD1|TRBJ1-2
CATYRGSYYGYTF
TGTGCCACCTACAGGGGATCGTACTATGGCTACACCTTC
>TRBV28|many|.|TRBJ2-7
CASSHGSKAQYF
TGTGCCAGCAGTCACGGATCTAAGGCCCAGTACTTC
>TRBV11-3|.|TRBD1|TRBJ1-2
CASLVTGGGESGYTF
TGTGCCAGCTTAGTGACAGGGGGCGGAGAGAGTGGCTACACCTTC
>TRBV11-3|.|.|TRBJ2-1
CASSPALSSPYNEQFF
TGTGCCAGCAGCCCCGCCCTGAGTAGCCCCTACAATGAGCAGTTCTTC
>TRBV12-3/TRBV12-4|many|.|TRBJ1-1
CASKIRVGGTEAFF
TGTGCCAGCAAAATCAGGGTAGGGGGGACTGAAGCTTTCTTT
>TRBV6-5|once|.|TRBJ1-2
CASSYWEKYGYTF
TGTGCCAGCAGTTACTGGGAGAAGTATGGATACACCTTC
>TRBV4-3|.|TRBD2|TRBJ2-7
CASSQDFLAGKDEQYF
TGCGCTAGCAGCCAAGACTTCCTAGCGGGAAAGGACGAGCAGTACTTC
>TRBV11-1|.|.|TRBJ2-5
CACSEDRLGQETHYF
TGTGCCTGCAGCGAAGACAGGTTGGGCCAAGAAACCCACTACTTC
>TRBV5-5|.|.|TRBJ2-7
CASSLTNAYEQYF
TGTGCCAGCAGCTTGACTAACGCCTATGAGCAGTACTTC
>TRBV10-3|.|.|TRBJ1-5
CATSESGLHNQPQHF
TGTGCCACCAGCGAGTCTGGCCTGCACAATCAGCCCCAGCATTTT
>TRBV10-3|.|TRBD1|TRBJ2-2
CAISQTGGNTGGLFF
TGTGCCATCAGCCAGACAGGGGGTAACACCGGGGGGCTGTTTTTT
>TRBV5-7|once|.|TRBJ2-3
CTSIPVLMSKDTQYF
TGTACCAGCATCCCGGTCCTGATGTCCAAGGATACGCAGTATTTT
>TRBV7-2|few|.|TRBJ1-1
CASSFGMNTEAFF
TGTGCCAGCAGCTTCGGCATGAACACTGAAGCTTTCTTT
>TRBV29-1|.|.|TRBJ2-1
CSVEKQCGDEQFF
TGTAGCGTTGAAAAACAGTGTGGGGATGAGCAGTTCTTC
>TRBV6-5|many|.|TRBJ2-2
CASSYLSGINTGELFF
TGTGCCAGCAGTTACTTGTCAGGGATCAACACCGGGGAGCTGTTTTTT
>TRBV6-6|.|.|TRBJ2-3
CASCCGEDSFYIDTQYF
TGTGCCAGCTGTTGCGGGGAGGACAGTTTCTACATAGATACGCAGTATTTT
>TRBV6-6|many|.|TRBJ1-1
CASSYSLVADMNTEAFF
TGTGCCAGCAGTTACTCGTTAGTTGCAGATATGAACACTGAAGCTTTCTTT
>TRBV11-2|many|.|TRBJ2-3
CASSLGFSGDTDTQYF
TGTGCCAGCAGCTTGGGATTCTCCGGGGACACAGATACGCAGTATTTT
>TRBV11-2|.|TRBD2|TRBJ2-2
CASSLTYPGGAGELFF
TGTGCCAGCAGCTTAACCTACCCCGGGGGGGCCGGGGAGCTGTTTTTT
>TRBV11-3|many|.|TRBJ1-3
CASSLSLRNTIYF
TGTGCCAGCAGCTTGTCGTTGCGGAACACCATATATTTT
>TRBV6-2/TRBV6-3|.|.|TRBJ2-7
CASTSQDYLSYERYF
TGTGCCAGCACCTCTCAGGATTATTTGTCCTACGAGCGGTATTTC
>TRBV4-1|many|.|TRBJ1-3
CASSREEHRSGNTIYF
TGCGCCAGCAGCCGAGAAGAACACCGCTCTGGAAACACCATATATTTT
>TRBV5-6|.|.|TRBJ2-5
CASSWDFKGETQYF
TGTGCCAGCAGCTGGGACTTCAAGGGAGAGACCCAGTACTTC
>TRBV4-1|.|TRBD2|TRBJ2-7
CASSQDMAGRDYEHYF
TGCGCCAGCAGCCAAGATATGGCCGGGAGGGACTACGAACATTACTTC
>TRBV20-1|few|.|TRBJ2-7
CSASTVSEQYF
TGCAGTGCTAGTACAGTCTCCGAGCAGTACTTC
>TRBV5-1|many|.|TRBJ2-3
CASSRTSGQPLITDTQYF
TGCGCCAGCAGCCGAACCTCTGGACAGCCCCTGATCACAGATACGCAGTATTTT
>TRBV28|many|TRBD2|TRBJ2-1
CASRPLSGILNNEQFF
TGTGCCAGCAGGCCCCTGAGCGGGATTCTCAACAATGAGCAGTTCTTC